The clone carrying this T cell receptor beta chain was counted at least ten times. The antigen remains undetermined. V was clipped by 4 bases and J by 6 bases; unmatched bases: 5. The germline V gene has CDR1 SGHRS and CDR2 YFSETQ. This CDR3 comprises 14 residues. This sample is part of a study of T cells after yellow fever vaccination. Study-wide background: Low-cell-number fractions underwent preparation using SMART-Seq v4 Ultra Low Input. General study points: Primary-vaccination clones mostly resurfaced post-booster (more than 95% CD4, approximately 89% CD8).

TCRdb independently ran MiXCR on the 5' RACE reads; one entry per CDR3 protein. The profile shows more than 300,000 distinct CDR3 sequences, 6.8% of them singletons. The sequence came from a man in his late teens or twenties who received the YFV17D yellow fever vaccine. This chain joins TRBV5-1 and TRBJ1-5; 9 nucleotides agree with TRBD1. The sample in question was PBMCs, obtained approximately 47 days after the first yellow fever vaccination. The CDR3: CASSPGTGSQPQHF. The CDR3 nucleotides read TGCGCCAGCAGCCCCGGGACAGGGAGTCAGCCCCAGCATTTT.